Below are 22 T cell receptor beta chains sequenced from a single sample in a study of blood T cells in healthy people across ages. Alongside a J-beta primer mix, a sample-barcoded 5' primer served in a second PCR lasting about 6 to 11 cycles. TCRdb called the 5' RACE reads again in MiXCR, with one record for every CDR3 protein. In the table there are roughly 1,800,000 distinct CDR3 sequences, roughly 52% of which are singletons. The sample taken for sequencing was blood. The receptors shown here come from a woman in her forties in good health.

The chain recombines TRBV4-1 with TRBJ2-5, with 7 bases matching TRBD1. Losses at the gene ends were 2 bases for V and 2 bases for J; bases not matched to a gene: 5. The germline V gene encodes CDR1 MGHRA and CDR2 YSYEKL. CDR3 length: 15 amino acids. The CDR3 DNA reads as TGCGCCAGCAGCCAACCCGGGACAGAACAAGAGACCCAGTACTTC. Residues: CASSQPGTEQETQYF.

The genes are TRBV20-1 and TRBJ2-3; 7 bases are shared with TRBD2. After removal of 6 bases from V and 1 base from J, the junction contained 7 bases not matched to a gene. Germline lookup yields CDR1 DFQATT and CDR2 SNEGSKA (reference sequence). CDR3 length: 14 amino acids. This CDR3 reads CSANRRGGTDTQYF. In nucleotides, the CDR3 is TGCAGTGCAAATCGTCGGGGGGGCACAGATACGCAGTATTTT.

The chain employs TRBV6-1 and TRBJ2-3, with 9 nucleotides matching TRBD1. This CDR3 has 15 residues. With V trimmed by 4 bases and J by 4 bases, 6 bases remained unmatched. Per germline, CDR1 MNHNS and CDR2 SASEGT. CDR3 protein: CASSGIQGAADTQYF. In nucleotides, the CDR3 is TGTGCCAGCAGTGGGATACAGGGGGCGGCAGATACGCAGTATTTT.

The rearrangement links TRBV5-1 to TRBJ2-3; TRBD2 matches 12 bases. Trimming at V came to 0 bases and at J to 3 bases, leaving 11 bases not matched to a gene. CDR1 SGHRS and CDR2 YFSETQ come from the germline V gene. The CDR3 extends over 19 amino acids. The CDR3 protein is CASSLGRTSGVRLTDTQYF. In DNA form, the CDR3 reads TGCGCCAGCAGCTTGGGGAGGACTAGCGGGGTACGGCTGACAGATACGCAGTATTTT. The whole variable domain, remainder taken from reference TRBV5-1 and TRBJ2-3, is KAGVTQTPRYLIKTRGQQVTLSCSPISGHRSVSWYQQTPGQGLQFLFEYFSETQRNKGNFPGRFSGRQFSNSRSEMNVSTLELGDSALYLCASSLGRTSGVRLTDTQYFGPGTRLTVL.

V is TRBV10-3 and J is TRBJ2-3; 8 positions agree with TRBD1. The ends lost 6 bases at V and 0 bases at J; junction bases unmatched: 14. Germline values: CDR1 ENHRY, CDR2 SYGVKD. This CDR3 is 18 amino acids long. DNA of the CDR3: TGTGCCATCAGCGACGGACAGGGCGGGACCTTTAGCACAGATACGCAGTATTTT. Translation gives CAISDGQGGTFSTDTQYF.

The CDR3: CASSHVQPEFAGDSYNEQFF. CDR3 in DNA: TGTGCCAGCAGCCATGTTCAGCCCGAATTCGCGGGGGACTCCTACAATGAGCAGTTCTTC. The rearrangement links TRBV4-2 to TRBJ2-1; TRBD2 matches 7 bases. Trimming cost V 3 bases and J 0 bases; bases outside gene matches: 17. This CDR3 is built from 20 residues. Germline values: CDR1 LGHNA, CDR2 YNFKEQ.

This chain uses TRBV7-9 with TRBJ2-3; TRBD1 matches 7 bases. The V gene's germline CDR1 is SEHNR and CDR2 FQNEAQ (reference sequence). The CDR3 runs 15 residues. Trimming at V came to 5 bases and at J to 0 bases, leaving 5 bases not matched to a gene. CDR3 loop: CASSMQGVSTDTQYF. The CDR3 DNA is TGTGCCAGCAGCATGCAGGGGGTGAGCACAGATACGCAGTATTTT.

This clonotype has just a few counts. The rearrangement uses TRBV7-9 and TRBJ2-4; possible D gene TRBD2, 6 bases. The CDR3 extends over 13 amino acids. The germline CDR1 and CDR2 sequences are SEHNR and FQNEAQ (reference sequence). Trimming pared 5 bases from V and 10 bases from J, leaving 15 bases between. Written as DNA, the CDR3 is TGTGCCAGCAGCCCCGGGTTCAGCGGGATTCAGTACTTC. This translates into CASSPGFSGIQYF.

V usage is TRBV25-1 and J usage is TRBJ2-7; D tentatively fits TRBD1 or TRBD2 (5 bases each). The ends were cut back, 3 bases at V and 3 bases at J, with 12 bases in the middle. This CDR3 has 14 amino acids. Germline V gene sequence: CDR1 MGHDK, CDR2 SYGVNS. In nucleotides, the CDR3 is TGTGCCAGCAGTGAGGGGGACGGGATCTACGAGCAGTACTTC. This sequence encodes CASSEGDGIYEQYF.

The chain recombines TRBV7-3 with TRBJ2-7; 10 bases are shared with TRBD2. V lost 3 bases to trimming and J lost 7 bases; unmatched junction nucleotides: 12. This CDR3 is built from 16 residues. Looked up from germline, CDR1 is SGHTA and CDR2 is FQGTGA. The CDR3 coding sequence is TGTGCCAGCAGCTTGTATAGCGGGGGGACCTACAATGAGCAGTACTTC. Protein sequence: CASSLYSGGTYNEQYF.

The gene calls are TRBV29-1 and TRBJ1-1; 7 positions agree with TRBD1. Per germline, CDR1 SQVTM and CDR2 ANQGSEA. CDR3 length: 12 residues. With V trimmed by 6 bases and J by 4 bases, 5 bases remained unmatched. This CDR3 reads CSVAGTVTEAFF. Here the CDR3 DNA reads TGCAGCGTCGCCGGGACAGTCACTGAAGCTTTCTTT.

This chain links TRBV2 with TRBJ2-5, with TRBD1 identical over 12 bases. The CDR3 is made up of 16 amino acids. V lost 4 bases, J lost 4 bases, and 7 bases stayed unmatched. Germline V gene data show CDR1 as SNHLY and CDR2 as FYNNEI. The CDR3 coding sequence is TGTGCCAGCAGTGTGGGGACAGGGGGCTTTGGAGAGACCCAGTACTTC. This sequence encodes CASSVGTGGFGETQYF.

The chain joins TRBV5-1 to TRBJ1-2, with TRBD1 matching over 8 bases. The V and J ends lost 0 bases and 6 bases, in that order; junction bases with no gene match: 7. The CDR3 covers 15 residues. The V gene's germline CDR1 is SGHRS and CDR2 YFSETQ. CDR3 DNA: TGCGCCAGCAGCTTGGCCGCAGGGGGCGATGATGGCTACACCTTC. Translation: CASSLAAGGDDGYTF.

This clonotype was detected a few times. The chain combines TRBV20-1 with TRBJ2-3; the match to TRBD2 covers 8 bases. CDR3 length equals 14 residues. The V segment lost 5 bases and the J segment 6 bases; nucleotides outside the gene matches: 10. Germline CDR1 and CDR2: DFQATT and SNEGSKA (reference sequence). The CDR3 region is CSAVGLALRDTQYF. CDR3 nucleotide sequence: TGCAGTGCTGTAGGACTAGCATTGCGCGATACGCAGTATTTT.

V and J are TRBV7-9 and TRBJ2-3; D is perhaps TRBD1 (5 bases). V lost 3 bases and J 1 base, leaving 8 bases between the germline ends. Germline V gene sequence: CDR1 SEHNR, CDR2 FQNEAQ (reference sequence). The length of the CDR3 is 14 residues. This CDR3 is CASSLTTGTDTQYF. CDR3 DNA sequence: TGTGCCAGCAGCTTGACGACAGGCACAGATACGCAGTATTTT.

The chain has TRBV12-3 or TRBV12-4 and TRBJ2-3; D not certain. V was trimmed by 5 bases and J by 4 bases, leaving 13 bases between them. The CDR3 loop spans 14 amino acids. CDR3 in amino acids: CASSPPVVADTQYF. The CDR3 DNA is TGTGCCAGCAGTCCCCCGGTTGTGGCAGATACGCAGTATTTT.

The rearrangement joins TRBV6-2 or TRBV6-3 to TRBJ2-6; 10 bases are a match to TRBD2. Germline V CDR1 and CDR2: MNHEY, SVGEGT. CDR3 length: 16 residues. The ends lost 7 bases at V and 4 bases at J; junction bases unmatched: 7. CDR3 nucleotides: TGTGCCAGCACACTAGCGGGGTTACCCGGGGCCAACGTCCTGACTTTC. It is translated as CASTLAGLPGANVLTF.

This clonotype was seen a handful of times. The chain joins TRBV6-5 to TRBJ2-5, with D hard to call. CDR3 length: 14 amino acids. Germline V CDR1 and CDR2: MNHEY, SVGAGI. Trimming pared 5 bases from V and 1 base from J, leaving 11 bases between. Written as DNA, the CDR3 is TGTGCCAGCAGTACAACAGTGACCCAAGAGACCCAGTACTTC. It encodes CASSTTVTQETQYF.

The CDR3 loop reads CASSYSAQAGWETQYF. The DNA of the CDR3 is TGTGCCAGCAGTTACTCGGCACAAGCTGGGTGGGAGACCCAGTACTTC. The V call is TRBV6-5, the J call TRBJ2-5; D not resolved. The CDR3 loop spans 16 amino acids. CDR1 is MNHEY and CDR2 is SVGAGI in the germline V gene. The V and J ends lost 0 bases and 5 bases respectively, with 16 bases between them.

V is TRBV29-1 and J is TRBJ1-5; D is uncertain. The CDR3 extends over 13 amino acids. The V end lost 5 bases, the J end lost 2 bases, and 10 bases lay between the germline ends. Germline V gene lookup returns CDR1 SQVTM and CDR2 ANQGSEA. The CDR3 DNA reads TGCAGCGTTAAGAACGGGGGCAATCAGCCCCAGCATTTT. Translation: CSVKNGGNQPQHF. Full variable domain (rest looked up from reference TRBV29-1 and TRBJ1-5): SAVISQKPSRDICQRGTSLTIQCQVDSQVTMMFWYRQQPGQSLTLIATANQGSEATYESGFVIDKFPISRPNLTFSTLTVSNMSPEDSSIYLCSVKNGGNQPQHFGDGTRLSIL.

The rearrangement links TRBV2 to TRBJ2-1, with unresolved D. CDR3 length: 13 residues. Germline V CDR1 and CDR2: SNHLY, FYNNEI. The ends were cut back, 3 bases at V and 11 bases at J, with 14 bases in the middle. Here the CDR3 reads CASSDLFRFQQFF. CDR3 sequence (DNA): TGTGCCAGCAGTGATCTTTTTCGGTTCCAGCAGTTCTTC.

The CDR3 protein is CASSTPGVWGSTDTQYF. CDR3 nucleotide sequence: TGTGCCAGCAGTACACCCGGGGTTTGGGGAAGCACAGATACGCAGTATTTT. This chain links TRBV27 with TRBJ2-3; a weak D match, TRBD2 (5 bases). There are 17 residues in the CDR3. With 5 bases removed from V and 0 bases from J, the gap between germline ends came to 18 bases. The germline V gene encodes CDR1 MNHEY and CDR2 SMNVEV (reference sequence).